The 30 T cell receptor beta chains listed next were all sequenced from one sample in a study of identical twins (TCRdb year 2016). The library was generated by 5' RACE. Data came from an Illumina HiSeq 2000. Using fastp trimming at Q25 and MiXCR clonotype assembly, TCRdb reanalyzed the public sequencing data and kept in-frame beta chains. Rows are unified per CDR3 protein, each entry keeping the most common DNA and genes. This sample lists about 390,000 distinct CDR3 sequences; about 9% were detected once. About 8.1% of the sample rests with the top ten. Sequenced: naive T cells sorted from blood. Sample cell subset or site, as interpreted from the label and publication: cells isolated with a human naive T-cell isolation kit. All receptors derive from a woman between 50 and 59 years old in good health.

This clonotype was found many times. V is TRBV20-1 and J is TRBJ2-2; D is unresolved. The CDR3 contains 15 residues. V shed 2 bases and J shed 2 bases, with 12 bases lying between them. In germline, CDR1 is DFQATT, CDR2 SNEGSKA (reference sequence). CDR3: CSARIPGPNTGELFF. The CDR3 nucleotides read TGCAGTGCTAGAATCCCCGGGCCCAACACCGGGGAGCTGTTTTTT.

This clonotype was seen ten or more times. The chain carries TRBV10-2 and TRBJ2-1; 11 bases match TRBD2. The CDR3 loop spans 17 amino acids. J was trimmed by 5 bases and V by 4 bases; bases with no gene match: 10. The germline gives CDR1 WSHSY, CDR2 SAAADI. The CDR3 is CASSGPTSGSSNNEQFF. The CDR3, as DNA: TGCGCCAGCAGTGGGCCTACTAGCGGGAGTTCCAACAATGAGCAGTTCTTC.

This clonotype was detected ten times or more. V gene TRBV7-9 combines with J gene TRBJ2-1; D is unclear. V dropped 5 bases and J dropped 10 bases, with 12 bases sitting between them. CDR1 and CDR2 (germline): SEHNR, FQNEAQ (reference sequence). The CDR3 consists of 12 residues. The DNA of the CDR3 is TGTGCCAGCAGCCTCGTGAGTGGGGAGCAGTTCTTC. It is translated as CASSLVSGEQFF.

The sample holds a few counts of this clonotype. V usage is TRBV6-2 or TRBV6-3 and J usage is TRBJ1-2, with D possibly matching TRBD1 (5 bases). Per the germline V gene, CDR1 is MNHEY and CDR2 is SVGEGT. The ends were cut back, 2 bases at V and 2 bases at J, with 18 bases in the middle. The CDR3 consists of 17 residues. This chain's CDR3 is CASSYRDVLGGNYGYTF. For the CDR3, the DNA is TGTGCCAGCAGTTACCGGGACGTCCTAGGTGGGAACTATGGCTACACCTTC.

There are many counts of this clonotype. The rearrangement joins TRBV12-3 or TRBV12-4 to TRBJ2-3; no clear D gene. The CDR3 runs to 15 residues. V dropped 0 bases and J dropped 0 bases, with 7 bases sitting between them. CDR3 DNA sequence: TGTGCCAGCAGTTTAGCGGAGCCTAGCACAGATACGCAGTATTTT. This sequence encodes CASSLAEPSTDTQYF.

V gene TRBV11-3 combines with J gene TRBJ2-1; tentative D call: TRBD2 (5 bases). V lost 7 bases and J lost 7, with 14 bases in between. The CDR3 spans 13 residues. Germline CDR1 is SGHNT and CDR2 is YENEEA. CDR3 nucleotides: TGTGCCAGCATAGGGCTTCGAGGGAATGAGCAGTTCTTC. Its translation is CASIGLRGNEQFF.

The table lists this clonotype with a few counts. The J gene is TRBJ2-1, the V gene TRBV14, with a weak D call TRBD1 (6 bases). Germline loops: CDR1 SGHDN, CDR2 FVKESK. The CDR3 is 13 residues long. Trimming stripped 3 bases from V and 9 bases from J, with 12 bases between. CDR3 in DNA: TGTGCCAGCAGCCAGGAAAGGACAGTTGAGCAGTTCTTC. Protein product: CASSQERTVEQFF.

This chain uses TRBV18 with TRBJ1-4, with no clear D. CDR1 is KGHSH, CDR2 LQKENI, per germline. Between the trimmed V and J ends, which lost 8 bases and 7 bases, there was a span of 17 bases. This CDR3 comprises 14 residues. The CDR3 spells CASQSREEAEKLFF. The CDR3 DNA reads TGTGCCAGCCAGTCAAGAGAGGAGGCTGAAAAACTGTTTTTT.

The table lists this clonotype with many counts. This sequence joins TRBV6-5 and TRBJ1-2; D call uncertain. V was cut by 6 bases and J by 4 bases, with 9 bases left in between. CDR1 and CDR2 from the germline V gene are MNHEY and SVGAGI. The CDR3 extends over 12 amino acids. This CDR3 reads CASSAGSYGYTF. The CDR3 nucleotides read TGTGCCAGCAGCGCCGGATCCTATGGCTACACCTTC.

This clonotype was detected only a few times. This chain joins TRBV29-1 and TRBJ1-3; D uncertain. The CDR3 runs 15 residues. CDR1 SQVTM and CDR2 ANQGSEA come from the germline V gene. V was trimmed by 5 bases and J by 3 bases, leaving 17 bases between them. CDR3 coding DNA: TGCAGCGTTAAGACCGGAGCCGCCCGTGGAAACACCATATATTTT. As protein: CSVKTGAARGNTIYF.

This clonotype appeared a single time. V usage is TRBV20-1 and J usage is TRBJ2-4, with D unclear. The CDR3 spans 13 residues. V was shortened by 2 bases and J by 6 bases, with 11 bases between the two germline ends. Germline-derived CDR1 and CDR2 are DFQATT and SNEGSKA (reference sequence). The CDR3 DNA reads TGCAGTGCTAGACTAGACGGTATAAACATTCAGTACTTC. As protein: CSARLDGINIQYF.

In this sample, this clonotype turned up a few times. The chain links TRBV7-9 to TRBJ1-4; D remains unclear. Per the germline V gene, CDR1 is SEHNR and CDR2 is FQNEAQ (reference sequence). This CDR3 is 15 amino acids long. Deletions cut 4 bases from V and 8 bases from J, with 17 bases between. The DNA of the CDR3 is TGTGCCAGCAGCTCCCATCTGGGCACGGTAGAAAAACTGTTTTTT. Its translation: CASSSHLGTVEKLFF.

The chain carries TRBV12-3 or TRBV12-4 and TRBJ2-2, with D unresolved. The CDR3 totals 14 residues. V shed 6 bases and J shed 2 bases, with 10 bases lying between them. CDR3 sequence (DNA): TGTGCCAGCAGATTGGAAGTCAACACCGGGGAGCTGTTTTTT. Its protein product is CASRLEVNTGELFF.

This clonotype was detected a few times. The J gene is TRBJ2-3, the V gene TRBV7-9, with 7 bases fitting TRBD2. The CDR3 is 13 amino acids. Losses at the gene ends were 7 bases for V and 4 bases for J; bases not matched to a gene: 5. The V gene's germline CDR1 is SEHNR and CDR2 FQNEAQ (reference sequence). CDR3 amino acids: CASKSGRADTQYF. Written as DNA, the CDR3 is TGTGCCAGCAAGTCAGGGAGGGCAGATACGCAGTATTTT.

V and J are TRBV4-1 and TRBJ2-1, with TRBD2 matching 9 bases. This CDR3 is 16 amino acids long. The germline CDR1 and CDR2 sequences are MGHRA and YSYEKL. The V gene end was trimmed by 4 bases and the J gene end by 5 bases; junction bases not matched to a gene: 9. In nucleotides, the CDR3 is TGCGCCAGCAGCCTGGGAAGGGCTAGCGGGAACAATGAGCAGTTCTTC. It encodes CASSLGRASGNNEQFF.

The chain uses TRBV5-6 and TRBJ2-1; no clear D. Deletions cut 0 bases from V and 3 bases from J, with 7 bases between. The CDR3 is 14 residues long. Germline-derived CDR1 and CDR2 are SGHDT and YYEEEE. The CDR3 is CASSLALDYNEQFF. The CDR3 nucleotides are TGTGCCAGCAGCTTGGCGCTGGACTACAATGAGCAGTTCTTC.

This clonotype was seen ten or more times. This rearrangement joins TRBV27 to TRBJ2-3; D gene uncertain. This CDR3 region has 13 residues. CDR1 and CDR2 from the germline V gene are MNHEY and SMNVEV (reference sequence). V was pared by 2 bases and J by 2 bases, with 5 bases between. CDR3 bases: TGTGCCAGCAGTTTACTCGCCACAGATACGCAGTATTTT. Translated: CASSLLATDTQYF.

This clonotype showed up many times. The chain couples TRBV5-6 to TRBJ2-5, with 12 bases identical to TRBD2. The CDR3 loop spans 17 amino acids. Looked up from germline, CDR1 is SGHDT and CDR2 is YYEEEE. The junction had 8 bases not matched to a gene; V was cut back by 3 bases and J by 2 bases. CDR3 sequence: CASSWGLAGEGQETQYF. The CDR3 DNA is TGTGCCAGCAGCTGGGGACTAGCGGGTGAGGGGCAAGAGACCCAGTACTTC.

V usage is TRBV25-1 and J usage is TRBJ2-6; no reliable D call. The CDR3 is 12 amino acids. The ends were cut back, 3 bases at V and 13 bases at J, with 10 bases in the middle. The germline V gene has CDR1 MGHDK and CDR2 SYGVNS. The CDR3, as DNA: TGTGCCAGCAGTGAGGGCCCAAAAGTCCTGACTTTC. As protein: CASSEGPKVLTF. Filled out from reference TRBV25-1 and TRBJ2-6, the complete variable domain reads EADIYQTPRYLVIGTGKKITLECSQTMGHDKMYWYQQDPGMELHLIHYSYGVNSTEKGDLSSESTVSRIRTEHFPLTLESARPSHTSQYLCASSEGPKVLTFGAGSRLTVL.

A few counts support this clonotype. The chain employs TRBV11-2 and TRBJ2-1, with a tentative D call TRBD2 (5 bases). Germline CDR1 reads SGHAT; CDR2 reads FQNNGV. This CDR3 comprises 15 residues. V was cut by 4 bases and J by 0 bases, with 10 bases left in between. In DNA, the CDR3 is TGTGCCAGCAGCTCAGAGGGAAGCTCCTACAATGAGCAGTTCTTC. Its translation: CASSSEGSSYNEQFF.

This clonotype was detected ten times or more. The chain is built from TRBV12-3 or TRBV12-4 and TRBJ2-1, with 8 positions matching TRBD2. Trimming at V came to 3 bases and at J to 5 bases, leaving 12 bases not matched to a gene. The CDR3 contains 17 residues. The CDR3 region is CASSFYRAGGSDNEQFF. DNA of the CDR3: TGTGCCAGCAGTTTTTATAGGGCGGGAGGCTCAGACAATGAGCAGTTCTTC.

This clonotype was picked up a small number of times. This sequence joins TRBV6-5 and TRBJ2-3; D is uncertain. V lost 2 bases and J 4 bases, leaving 10 bases between the germline ends. CDR1 is MNHEY, CDR2 SVGAGI, per germline. The CDR3 is 14 residues long. The CDR3 is CASSYLLKPDTQYF. The DNA of the CDR3 is TGTGCCAGCAGTTACCTACTTAAGCCAGATACGCAGTATTTT.

The rearrangement uses TRBV3-1 and TRBJ1-4; D is uncertain. Trimming took 3 bases from V and 0 from J, leaving 20 bases between them. Germline values: CDR1 LGHDT, CDR2 YNNKEL (reference sequence). This CDR3 has 19 residues. The DNA for the CDR3 is TGTGCCAGCAGCCACTCCCGGGTCGCCGGATATGCAACTAATGAAAAACTGTTTTTT. It codes for CASSHSRVAGYATNEKLFF.

This clonotype was counted many times. The rearrangement uses TRBV5-1 and TRBJ2-1; 8 bases line up with TRBD2. Germline V gives CDR1 SGHRS, CDR2 YFSETQ. The CDR3 is 16 amino acids. The V segment lost 0 bases and the J segment 9 bases; nucleotides outside the gene matches: 11. The CDR3 here is CASSLEFSGIGGEQFF. CDR3 nucleotide sequence: TGCGCCAGCAGCTTGGAATTTAGCGGGATCGGGGGTGAGCAGTTCTTC. The whole variable domain, filled in from reference TRBV5-1 and TRBJ2-1, reads KAGVTQTPRYLIKTRGQQVTLSCSPISGHRSVSWYQQTPGQGLQFLFEYFSETQRNKGNFPGRFSGRQFSNSRSEMNVSTLELGDSALYLCASSLEFSGIGGEQFFGPGTRLTVL.

This clonotype was recorded many times. This chain connects TRBV5-6 to TRBJ2-7; D gene uncertain. The CDR3 spans 11 residues. Trimming stripped 4 bases from V and 3 bases from J, with 5 bases between. Germline CDR1 is SGHDT and CDR2 is YYEEEE. For the CDR3, the DNA is TGTGCCAGCAGCGTAGACTACGAGCAGTACTTC. It codes for CASSVDYEQYF.

This clonotype came up a few times. This chain links TRBV5-1 with TRBJ2-2; 7 bases align to TRBD1. The germline gives CDR1 SGHRS, CDR2 YFSETQ. With V trimmed by 0 bases and J by 6 bases, 5 bases remained unmatched. The CDR3 totals 15 residues. CDR3 amino acids: CASSLADRVAGELFF. CDR3 bases: TGCGCCAGCAGCTTGGCCGACAGGGTAGCCGGGGAGCTGTTTTTT.

Here the CDR3 DNA reads TGTGCCAGCAGCTTAGAGGCCCCCAGTTTCCATGAGCAGTTCTTC. Translated: CASSLEAPSFHEQFF. The chain is built from TRBV7-3 and TRBJ2-1, with unresolved D. Trimming stripped 2 bases from V and 8 bases from J, with 16 bases between. Germline-derived CDR1 and CDR2 are SGHTA and FQGTGA. There are 15 residues in the CDR3.

This clonotype showed up many times. V gene TRBV2 combines with J gene TRBJ2-1, with 13 bases lining up with TRBD2. V lost 8 bases and J lost 0; bases outside the gene matches: 4. Germline lookup yields CDR1 SNHLY and CDR2 FYNNEI. The CDR3 spans 16 residues. The DNA for the CDR3 is TGTGCCAGCGGTCGGACTAGCGGGAGCTCCTACAATGAGCAGTTCTTC. It translates to CASGRTSGSSYNEQFF.

This clonotype was detected a few times. The CDR3 bases are TGTGCATGGTGGCGCTACGAGCAGTACGTC. As protein: CAWWRYEQYV. This chain connects TRBV30 to TRBJ2-7; the D is unclear. The CDR3 spans 10 residues. CDR1 GTSNPN and CDR2 SVGIG come from the germline V gene (reference sequence).

This clonotype has a handful of counts. The rearrangement joins TRBV7-2 to TRBJ2-1; D is uncertain. V was cut by 6 bases and J by 9 bases, with 12 bases left in between. The CDR3 is 12 amino acids. Germline V gene sequence: CDR1 SGHTA, CDR2 FQGNSA. CDR3 protein: CASSSGKGEQFF. DNA for the CDR3: TGTGCCAGCAGTTCAGGTAAGGGTGAGCAGTTCTTC.